A single sample gave rise to the 20 T cell receptor beta chains below, sequenced in a study of blood T cells in healthy people across ages. A J-beta primer mix and a sample-barcoded 5' primer were used in a second PCR of about 7 to 12 cycles. TCRdb analysed the 5' RACE reads with MiXCR anew, one entry per CDR3 protein. Here the sample spans around 1,000,000 distinct CDR3 sequences, about 25% being singletons. These data also featured in a second study, about T cells of mothers and their children.

The sequenced sample consisted of blood. Receptors originate from a girl aged 2-10 years in good health.

This sequence joins TRBV7-3 and TRBJ2-1, with TRBD1 matching 8 bases. There are 18 residues in the CDR3. The V segment lost 2 bases and the J segment 0 bases; nucleotides outside the gene matches: 9. In germline, CDR1 is SGHTA, CDR2 FQGTGA. For the CDR3, the DNA is TGTGCCAGCAGCTTAGTACAGGGGGGATTGAGCTCCTACAATGAGCAGTTCTTC. It specifies CASSLVQGGLSSYNEQFF.

V is TRBV6-5 and J is TRBJ2-2, with TRBD1 matching over 7 bases. Germline values: CDR1 MNHEY, CDR2 SVGAGI. V shed 2 bases, J shed 3 bases, and the junction held 12 bases outside the gene matches. The CDR3 runs 18 residues. The CDR3 DNA is TGTGCCAGCAGTTACGATGAGGGCAGGGGGATGGACACCGGGGAGCTGTTTTTT. Translated: CASSYDEGRGMDTGELFF.

This clonotype occurred a few times. The rearrangement joins TRBV7-2 to TRBJ2-1; 9 nucleotides align to TRBD2. CDR3 length: 16 residues. Germline loops: CDR1 SGHTA, CDR2 FQGNSA. Trimming took 2 bases from V and 7 from J; bases not matched to a gene: 9. The CDR3 DNA is TGTGCCAGCAGCTTAAGAGGCGGGGGGGTTTATAATGAGCAGTTCTTC. It translates to CASSLRGGGVYNEQFF.

This clonotype was detected a few times. The junction differs from germline at one of its ends, possibly a read error. The V call is TRBV4-1, the J call TRBJ2-5; D remains unclear. The germline CDR1 and CDR2 sequences are MGHRA and YSYEKL. The CDR3 has 15 amino acids. This CDR3 reads CASSQDRATQEAQYF. For the CDR3, the DNA is TGCGCCAGCAGCCAAGATCGAGCGACCCAAGAGGCCCAGTACTTC.

This clonotype came up a few times. The chain recombines TRBV12-3 or TRBV12-4 with TRBJ1-4; no firm D call. The CDR3 sequence is 14 residues long. Trimming took 5 bases from V and 8 from J, leaving 15 bases between them. Here the CDR3 DNA reads TGTGCCAGCAGTCCCACCTCCACTGGGGAAAAACTGTTTTTT. As protein: CASSPTSTGEKLFF.

This clonotype has a handful of counts. DNA of the CDR3: TGTGCCAGCAGTTACCTCATACAAGAGACCCAGTACTTC. Its protein is CASSYLIQETQYF. The rearrangement links TRBV6-2 or TRBV6-3 to TRBJ2-5; unclear D gene. The CDR3 runs 13 residues. Per the germline V gene, CDR1 is MNHEY and CDR2 is SVGEGT. The V and J ends lost 2 bases and 2 bases respectively, with 6 bases between them.

Remarks on this clonotype: A much larger clone is a single base away; this may be a read error. The chain employs TRBV6-5 and TRBJ1-2; D ambiguous. V dropped 2 bases and J dropped 7 bases, with 5 bases sitting between them. The CDR3 length is 11 residues. CDR1 is MNHEY and CDR2 is SVGAGI in the germline V gene. The CDR3 sequence is CASSYGFGYTF. For the CDR3, the DNA is TGTGCCAGCAGTTACGGGTTTGGCTACACCTTC.

This clonotype has only a few counts. DNA for the CDR3: TGTGCCAGCAGCTTGGGTCGGACAGGGGGCGGTGAAAAACTGTTTTTT. This codes for CASSLGRTGGGEKLFF. V usage is TRBV5-5 and J usage is TRBJ1-4, with 11 positions matching TRBD1. The CDR3 has 16 residues. Germline lookup yields CDR1 SGHKS and CDR2 YYEKEE (reference sequence). V was pared by 0 bases and J by 7 bases, with 5 bases of the junction left unmatched.

The sample holds a few counts of this clonotype. J is TRBJ2-5 and V is TRBV20-1, with D possibly TRBD2 on 5 matching bases. V lost 3 bases, J lost 4 bases, and 18 bases lay in between. Germline values: CDR1 DFQATT, CDR2 SNEGSKA (reference sequence). This CDR3 is 15 amino acids long. Here the CDR3 reads CSAREFGEPGETQYF. DNA for the CDR3: TGCAGTGCTAGGGAATTCGGGGAGCCAGGAGAGACCCAGTACTTC.

In its sample, this clonotype was seen a few times. CDR3 nucleotide sequence: TGTGCCAGCAGCTTCCAACAGGTCGGAGCAACCCAGTACTTC. Translated: CASSFQQVGATQYF. This sequence joins TRBV7-9 and TRBJ2-5; D might be TRBD1 (5 bases). In germline, CDR1 is SEHNR, CDR2 FQNEAQ (reference sequence). This CDR3 contains 14 residues. Trimming pared 3 bases from V and 8 bases from J, leaving 16 bases between.

This clonotype was observed a handful of times. The J gene is TRBJ2-7, the V gene TRBV28, with D perhaps matching TRBD1 (6 bases). The J call may not be correct, given that the DNA end is closer to TRBJ2-5. Per germline, CDR1 MDHEN and CDR2 SYDVKM. The CDR3 is 13 amino acids. CDR3 amino acids: CASRPRGSGTQYF. Here the CDR3 DNA reads TGTGCCAGCAGACCCAGGGGTTCAGGGACCCAGTACTTC.

The gene calls are TRBV27 and TRBJ1-6, with TRBD1 matching 9 bases. The CDR3 length is 16 residues. The junction had 11 bases not matched to a gene; V was cut back by 7 bases and J by 7 bases. CDR1 MNHEY and CDR2 SMNVEV come from the germline V gene (reference sequence). This CDR3 is CASKSIGGQGNSPLHF. In DNA, the CDR3 is TGTGCCAGCAAGTCGATAGGGGGACAGGGAAATTCACCCCTCCACTTT.

This rearrangement joins TRBV4-3 to TRBJ1-1, with D possibly being TRBD1 (6 bases). The CDR3 runs to 16 residues. The germline CDR1 and CDR2 sequences are LGHNA and YSLEER. Trimming cost V 1 base and J 4 bases, with 16 bases left between them. CDR3 bases: TGCGCCAGCAGCCAAGTAGTCGGGGGCCTCGGCACTGAAGCTTTCTTT. It translates to CASSQVVGGLGTEAFF.

The genes are TRBV28 and TRBJ2-7; 10 bases line up with TRBD1. CDR1 and CDR2 (germline): MDHEN, SYDVKM. J was trimmed by 3 bases and V by 6 bases; bases with no gene match: 11. This CDR3 has 16 residues. The chain's CDR3 is CASSFIGTGDGYEQYF. The CDR3 DNA reads as TGTGCCAGCAGCTTTATCGGGACAGGGGATGGCTACGAGCAGTACTTC.

The V call is TRBV20-1, the J call TRBJ2-1, with 16 bases matching TRBD2. The CDR3 runs 20 residues. The J segment lost 0 bases and the V segment lost 1 base, leaving 9 bases of the junction unmatched. Germline CDR1 and CDR2: DFQATT and SNEGSKA (reference sequence). The CDR3 coding sequence is TGCAGTGCTAGAGCCCTACCGGGACTAGCGGGAGGGAGCTCCTACAATGAGCAGTTCTTC. It codes for CSARALPGLAGGSSYNEQFF.

This clonotype was counted only a few times. The gene calls are TRBV29-1 and TRBJ1-1; a possible D gene is TRBD1 (5 bases). V was pared by 6 bases and J by 2 bases, with 13 bases between. Germline values: CDR1 SQVTM, CDR2 ANQGSEA. The length of the CDR3 is 13 residues. CDR3 residues: CSVRHGTNTEAFF. The CDR3 bases are TGCAGCGTCCGACATGGGACTAACACTGAAGCTTTCTTT. Full variable domain (rest looked up from reference TRBV29-1 and TRBJ1-1): SAVISQKPSRDICQRGTSLTIQCQVDSQVTMMFWYRQQPGQSLTLIATANQGSEATYESGFVIDKFPISRPNLTFSTLTVSNMSPEDSSIYLCSVRHGTNTEAFFGQGTRLTVV.

The chain employs TRBV29-1 and TRBJ2-3; TRBD1 agrees at 7 bases. V shed 7 bases, J shed 3 bases, and the junction held 7 bases outside the gene matches. The CDR3 extends over 13 amino acids. CDR1 SQVTM and CDR2 ANQGSEA come from the germline V gene. CDR3 nucleotides: TGCAGCGCGGACAGGCAGGAGACAGATACGCAGTATTTT. This encodes CSADRQETDTQYF.

The sample holds a few counts of this clonotype. V is TRBV20-1 and J is TRBJ2-7; D is perhaps TRBD1 or TRBD2 (6 bases each). V was trimmed by 6 bases and J by 0 bases, leaving 21 bases between them. CDR1 and CDR2 (germline): DFQATT, SNEGSKA (reference sequence). The CDR3 covers 16 residues. CDR3 in amino acids: CSATTYRDFSSYEQYF. For the CDR3, the DNA is TGCAGTGCAACAACCTACAGGGACTTCAGCTCCTACGAGCAGTACTTC.

This rearrangement joins TRBV7-9 to TRBJ2-7, with 8 bases identical to TRBD1. V lost 5 bases, J lost 1 base, and 10 bases stayed unmatched. Per the germline V gene, CDR1 is SEHNR and CDR2 is FQNEAQ (reference sequence). The CDR3 contains 16 residues. In DNA, the CDR3 is TGTGCCAGCAGCCCACAGACAGGGGAATCGTCCTACGAGCAGTACTTC. It codes for CASSPQTGESSYEQYF.

This clonotype appeared a few times. The chain combines TRBV6-4 with TRBJ2-1, with 10 bases matching TRBD2. The length of the CDR3 is 16 residues. Per the germline V gene, CDR1 is MRHNA and CDR2 is SNTAGT. With 10 bases clipped from V and 8 bases from J, the junction kept 17 bases outside the gene matches. The CDR3: CAIPAGASGSIYEQFF. The CDR3 nucleotides are TGTGCCATCCCCGCAGGGGCTAGCGGGAGTATCTATGAGCAGTTCTTC.